This is a list of T cell receptor beta chains from one sample in a study of spatial heterogeneity in lung cancer. TCRdb re-analysed the 5' RACE reads in MiXCR, keeping a single row per CDR3 protein. The sample contains 7,500 to 9,000 distinct CDR3 sequences, 9.7% of which appear only once. The sequencing here drew on normal lung tissue next to the tumor, taken at surgery. These TCRs come from a male donor with early-stage non-small cell lung cancer. The CDR3 runs from the conserved cysteine through the conserved F or W. The D gene is left open where the match is weak. Where a row states a size, it is once, few, many or the class of an expanded clone; other rows omit it.

cdr3_aa: CASSWQGGTHNEQFF
cdr3_nt: TGTGCCAGCTCCTGGCAGGGAGGGACCCACAATGAGCAGTTCTTC
d_call: TRBD2
j_call: TRBJ2-1
v_call: TRBV19
clone_size: medium-sized

cdr3_aa: CSASWGDLNQPQHF
cdr3_nt: TGCAGTGCTAGTTGGGGGGACCTCAATCAGCCCCAGCATTTT
d_call: .
j_call: TRBJ1-5
v_call: TRBV20-1
clone_size: many

cdr3_aa: CSARDLLEPGETQYF
cdr3_nt: TGCAGTGCTAGAGATCTTCTGGAGCCCGGGGAGACCCAGTACTTC
d_call: .
j_call: TRBJ2-5
v_call: TRBV20-1
clone_size: medium-sized

cdr3_aa: CASSLSGGYEQYF
cdr3_nt: TGTGCCAGCAGTTTATCAGGGGGCTACGAGCAGTACTTC
d_call: .
j_call: TRBJ2-7
v_call: TRBV27
clone_size: .

cdr3_aa: CSGTGPSPDQPQHF
cdr3_nt: TGCAGTGGTACGGGGCCAAGCCCCGATCAGCCCCAGCATTTT
d_call: .
j_call: TRBJ1-5
v_call: TRBV29-1
clone_size: many

cdr3_aa: CASSLGVMRVPNTEAFF
cdr3_nt: TGTGCCAGCAGCTTAGGAGTAATGAGGGTCCCGAACACTGAAGCTTTCTTT
d_call: .
j_call: TRBJ1-1
v_call: TRBV7-9
clone_size: many

cdr3_aa: CASSRDAETQYF
cdr3_nt: TGTGCCAGCAGTCGTGATGCGGAGACCCAGTACTTC
d_call: .
j_call: TRBJ2-5
v_call: TRBV2
clone_size: .

cdr3_aa: CARIQGLFGNTIYF
cdr3_nt: TGCGCCAGGATACAGGGTCTCTTTGGAAACACCATATATTTT
d_call: .
j_call: TRBJ1-3
v_call: TRBV10-1
clone_size: many

cdr3_aa: CASSPLTGGTDTQYF
cdr3_nt: TGTGCCAGCAGCCCTCTGACGGGAGGCACAGATACGCAGTATTTT
d_call: .
j_call: TRBJ2-3
v_call: TRBV5-4
clone_size: medium-sized

cdr3_aa: CSARQTSNTGELFF
cdr3_nt: TGCAGTGCCCGGCAGACTTCTAACACCGGGGAGCTGTTTTTT
d_call: .
j_call: TRBJ2-2
v_call: TRBV20-1
clone_size: few

cdr3_aa: CSAENRGRPTNEKLFF
cdr3_nt: TGCAGTGCTGAGAACAGGGGCCGACCAACTAATGAAAAACTGTTTTTT
d_call: TRBD1
j_call: TRBJ1-4
v_call: TRBV20-1
clone_size: many

cdr3_aa: CASSLAPSGRADTQYF
cdr3_nt: TGTGCCAGCAGCTTAGCTCCTAGCGGGAGGGCAGATACGCAGTATTTT
d_call: TRBD2
j_call: TRBJ2-3
v_call: TRBV7-2
clone_size: .

cdr3_aa: CASKMASNTGELFF
cdr3_nt: TGCGCCAGCAAAATGGCGTCGAACACCGGGGAGCTGTTTTTT
d_call: .
j_call: TRBJ2-2
v_call: TRBV5-1
clone_size: many

cdr3_aa: CASSLGTSDAYEQYF
cdr3_nt: TGCGCCAGCAGCTTGGGCACTAGCGACGCCTACGAGCAGTACTTC
d_call: TRBD2
j_call: TRBJ2-7
v_call: TRBV5-1
clone_size: many

cdr3_aa: CASSRGGTEAFF
cdr3_nt: TGTGCCAGCAGTCGAGGGGGTACTGAAGCTTTCTTT
d_call: .
j_call: TRBJ1-1
v_call: TRBV2
clone_size: many

cdr3_aa: CASSTSSDWETQYF
cdr3_nt: TGTGCCAGCTCAACGTCCTCCGACTGGGAGACCCAGTACTTC
d_call: .
j_call: TRBJ2-5
v_call: TRBV18
clone_size: medium-sized

cdr3_aa: CASSLDPTTEAFF
cdr3_nt: TGTGCCAGCAGTTTGGATCCCACCACTGAAGCTTTCTTT
d_call: .
j_call: TRBJ1-1
v_call: TRBV28
clone_size: many

cdr3_aa: CASSYQLNTEAFF
cdr3_nt: TGTGCCAGCAGTTACCAGTTGAACACTGAAGCTTTCTTT
d_call: .
j_call: TRBJ1-1
v_call: TRBV6-5
clone_size: many

cdr3_aa: CSAIPSGRGSGELFF
cdr3_nt: TGCAGTGCTATACCTAGCGGGAGGGGCTCCGGGGAGCTGTTTTTT
d_call: TRBD2
j_call: TRBJ2-2
v_call: TRBV20-1
clone_size: many

cdr3_aa: CSVVSLDEKLFF
cdr3_nt: TGCAGCGTTGTCTCATTGGACGAAAAACTGTTTTTT
d_call: .
j_call: TRBJ1-4
v_call: TRBV29-1
clone_size: medium-sized

cdr3_aa: CASSYSTAYEQYF
cdr3_nt: TGTGCCAGCAGTTACTCGACAGCCTACGAGCAGTACTTC
d_call: .
j_call: TRBJ2-7
v_call: TRBV6-5
clone_size: once

cdr3_aa: CASSYEKGTNTEAFF
cdr3_nt: TGTGCCAGCAGTTACGAAAAAGGGACGAACACTGAAGCTTTCTTT
d_call: .
j_call: TRBJ1-1
v_call: TRBV6-5
clone_size: many

cdr3_aa: CASSQEIRATEAFF
cdr3_nt: TGTGCCAGCAGCCAAGAGATCAGGGCCACTGAAGCTTTCTTT
d_call: .
j_call: TRBJ1-1
v_call: TRBV3-1
clone_size: .

cdr3_aa: CASSYGQGAHTEAFF
cdr3_nt: TGTGCCAGCAGTTACGGACAGGGGGCGCACACTGAAGCTTTCTTT
d_call: TRBD1
j_call: TRBJ1-1
v_call: TRBV6-2/TRBV6-3
clone_size: many

cdr3_aa: CASSPKTKDRNTGELFF
cdr3_nt: TGTGCCAGCAGTCCCAAAACGAAGGACAGGAACACCGGGGAGCTGTTTTTT
d_call: .
j_call: TRBJ2-2
v_call: TRBV21-1
clone_size: many

cdr3_aa: CASSRHASGRETQYF
cdr3_nt: TGTGCCAGCAGTCGCCACGCTAGCGGGAGAGAGACCCAGTACTTC
d_call: TRBD2
j_call: TRBJ2-5
v_call: TRBV28
clone_size: .

cdr3_aa: CASSFYICSARTVTSGGYRYEQYF
cdr3_nt: .
d_call: .
j_call: TRBJ2-7
v_call: TRBV27
clone_size: .

cdr3_aa: CASSLLFSGNSYNEQFF
cdr3_nt: TGTGCCAGCAGCTTATTATTCTCCGGGAACTCCTACAATGAGCAGTTCTTC
d_call: .
j_call: TRBJ2-1
v_call: TRBV7-2
clone_size: many

cdr3_aa: CSARDPSTGGNQPQHF
cdr3_nt: TGCAGTGCTAGAGATCCGTCGACAGGGGGGAATCAGCCCCAGCATTTT
d_call: TRBD1
j_call: TRBJ1-5
v_call: TRBV20-1
clone_size: many

cdr3_aa: CASSLRETGEQFF
cdr3_nt: TGTGCCAGCAGCTTACGAGAGACCGGGGAGCAGTTCTTC
d_call: .
j_call: TRBJ2-1
v_call: TRBV7-9
clone_size: .

cdr3_aa: CATSDFTKNYGYTF
cdr3_nt: TGTGCCACCAGTGATTTCACGAAAAACTATGGCTACACCTTC
d_call: .
j_call: TRBJ1-2
v_call: TRBV24-1
clone_size: many

cdr3_aa: CASSHLYEQYF
cdr3_nt: TGTGCCAGCAGTCACCTCTACGAGCAGTACTTC
d_call: .
j_call: TRBJ2-7
v_call: TRBV28
clone_size: many

cdr3_aa: CASSTTNYGYTF
cdr3_nt: TGCGCCAGCAGCACCACTAACTATGGCTACACCTTC
d_call: .
j_call: TRBJ1-2
v_call: TRBV5-1
clone_size: many

cdr3_aa: CASSLSSSGANVLTF
cdr3_nt: TGTGCCAGCAGCTTAAGCAGCTCTGGGGCCAACGTCCTGACTTTC
d_call: .
j_call: TRBJ2-6
v_call: TRBV7-9
clone_size: many

cdr3_aa: CASSPGQGAKRGGREQFF
cdr3_nt: TGTGCCAGCAGCCCGGGACAGGGGGCAAAGCGGGGCGGCCGAGAGCAGTTCTTC
d_call: TRBD1
j_call: TRBJ2-1
v_call: TRBV7-2
clone_size: few

cdr3_aa: CASRDRDRGSDTQYF
cdr3_nt: TGTGCCAGCAGGGACAGGGACAGGGGTTCCGATACGCAGTATTTT
d_call: TRBD1
j_call: TRBJ2-3
v_call: TRBV6-5
clone_size: many

cdr3_aa: CASGTGFNSPLHF
cdr3_nt: TGTGCCAGTGGGACAGGGTTTAATTCACCCCTCCACTTT
d_call: TRBD1
j_call: TRBJ1-6
v_call: TRBV2
clone_size: many

cdr3_aa: CASSLDRGGNQPQHF
cdr3_nt: TGTGCCAGCAGCTTAGATCGGGGGGGCAATCAGCCCCAGCATTTT
d_call: .
j_call: TRBJ1-5
v_call: TRBV11-2
clone_size: medium-sized

cdr3_aa: CASSPRPASGYEQYF
cdr3_nt: TGTGCCAGCAGCCCCCGACCAGCATCAGGGTACGAGCAGTACTTC
d_call: .
j_call: TRBJ2-7
v_call: TRBV7-8
clone_size: .

cdr3_aa: CASRLDPGANVLTF
cdr3_nt: TGTGCCAGCAGATTGGACCCTGGGGCCAACGTCCTGACTTTC
d_call: .
j_call: TRBJ2-6
v_call: TRBV6-6
clone_size: .

cdr3_aa: CATNANTGELFF
cdr3_nt: TGTGCCACCAATGCGAACACCGGGGAGCTGTTTTTT
d_call: .
j_call: TRBJ2-2
v_call: TRBV24-1
clone_size: many

cdr3_aa: CASSPHLAGGPTDTGELFF
cdr3_nt: TGTGCCAGCAGTCCCCATCTAGCGGGAGGACCCACTGACACCGGGGAGCTGTTTTTT
d_call: TRBD2
j_call: TRBJ2-2
v_call: TRBV12-3/TRBV12-4
clone_size: medium-sized

cdr3_aa: CASSHTRSSGRTDTQYF
cdr3_nt: TGTGCCAGCAGTCATACCAGGTCTAGCGGGAGGACAGATACGCAGTATTTT
d_call: TRBD2
j_call: TRBJ2-3
v_call: TRBV27
clone_size: many

cdr3_aa: CASSLARGGRTEAFF
cdr3_nt: TGTGCCAGCAGCTTAGCGCGTGGGGGGAGGACTGAAGCTTTCTTT
d_call: .
j_call: TRBJ1-1
v_call: TRBV7-8
clone_size: many

cdr3_aa: CSAPVTGSMNTEAFF
cdr3_nt: TGCAGTGCTCCCGTGACGGGCAGCATGAACACTGAAGCTTTCTTT
d_call: .
j_call: TRBJ1-1
v_call: TRBV20-1
clone_size: medium-sized

cdr3_aa: CASSFQAGSQTQYF
cdr3_nt: TGTGCCAGCAGTTTTCAGGCAGGGAGCCAGACCCAGTACTTC
d_call: .
j_call: TRBJ2-5
v_call: TRBV28
clone_size: many

cdr3_aa: CASSATGLGNQPQHF
cdr3_nt: TGTGCCAGCTCAGCTACAGGGTTAGGCAATCAGCCCCAGCATTTT
d_call: .
j_call: TRBJ1-5
v_call: TRBV18
clone_size: many

cdr3_aa: CASSQHRDVPYEQYF
cdr3_nt: TGTGCCAGCAGTCAACACCGGGACGTCCCCTACGAGCAGTACTTC
d_call: .
j_call: TRBJ2-7
v_call: TRBV28
clone_size: many

cdr3_aa: CASSRGQLQETQYF
cdr3_nt: TGTGCCAGCAGCCGCGGACAGCTGCAAGAGACCCAGTACTTC
d_call: .
j_call: TRBJ2-5
v_call: TRBV7-9
clone_size: many

cdr3_aa: CASSPIGGQNTGELFF
cdr3_nt: TGTGCCAGCAGCCCTATTGGGGGGCAGAACACCGGGGAGCTGTTTTTT
d_call: .
j_call: TRBJ2-2
v_call: TRBV7-6
clone_size: .

cdr3_aa: CASAAGKNIQYF
cdr3_nt: TGTGCCAGCGCGGCAGGTAAAAACATTCAGTACTTC
d_call: .
j_call: TRBJ2-4
v_call: TRBV6-2/TRBV6-3
clone_size: many